These 7 T cell receptor beta chains came from one sample sequenced in a study of OX40 agonist ivuxolimab in advanced cancers. Sequencing used immunoSEQ multiplex PCR; TCRdb keeps in-frame clones, though not all of them. Here the sample spans about 64,000 clones, around 80% being singletons. Here the sequenced sample was CD4+ or CD8+ T cells sorted from blood, taken in a trial of the OX40 agonist ivuxolimab. The receptors shown here come from an adult with an advanced solid tumor such as melanoma, head and neck, liver or kidney cancer.

This clone appeared once. The chain carries TRBV25-1 and TRBJ2-1; possibly TRBD1 or TRBD2 for D (5 bases each). This CDR3 comprises 15 residues. Trimming removed 6 bases at V and 2 bases at J, with 14 bases between. Germline V gene lookup returns CDR1 MGHDK and CDR2 SYGVNS. CDR3 protein: CASRLGDGAYNEQFF. CDR3 coding DNA: TGTGCCAGCAGGCTAGGGGACGGGGCCTACAATGAGCAGTTCTTC.

The J gene is TRBJ1-1, the V gene TRBV4-2, with a tentative D call TRBD1 (6 bases). The CDR3 extends over 14 amino acids. CDR1 is LGHNA and CDR2 is YNFKEQ in the germline V gene. V gave up 2 bases and J gave up 2 bases, with 9 bases separating them. CDR3 in amino acids: CASSQPGTNTEAFF. CDR3 DNA sequence: TGTGCCAGCAGCCAACCCGGGACAAACACTGAAGCTTTCTTT.

This clone was observed many times. J is TRBJ2-1 and V is TRBV13, with D perhaps matching TRBD1 (5 bases). Germline lookup yields CDR1 PRHDT and CDR2 FYEKMQ (reference sequence). V lost 6 bases, J lost 10 bases, and 22 bases lay in between. There are 15 residues in the CDR3. Here the CDR3 DNA reads TGTGCCAGCAGTCTCCCGGACAACCCCCTCCAAGAGCAGTTCTTC. It codes for CASSLPDNPLQEQFF.

The chain recombines TRBV2 with TRBJ1-2; the D gene is possibly TRBD1 (5 bases). V was pared by 4 bases and J by 8 bases, with 14 bases between. CDR3 length: 13 residues. Germline lookup yields CDR1 SNHLY and CDR2 FYNNEI. The DNA for the CDR3 is TGTGCCAGCAGTGTAGGCAGGGAAGGAGGCTACACCTTC. This gives the protein CASSVGREGGYTF.

This clone is medium-sized (0.01 to 0.1%). The chain has TRBV11-1 and TRBJ2-6, with 10 bases that match TRBD1. Germline lookup yields CDR1 SGHAT and CDR2 FQDESV (reference sequence). V lost 3 bases, J lost 1 base, and 3 bases stayed unmatched. CDR3 size: 17 residues. DNA of the CDR3: TGTGCCAGCAGCTTCTGGGACAGGGGATCTGGGGCCAACGTCCTGACTTTC. Protein product: CASSFWDRGSGANVLTF. Complete variable domain (other parts from reference TRBV11-1 and TRBJ2-6): EAEVAQSPRYKITEKSQAVAFWCDPISGHATLYWYRQILGQGPELLVQFQDESVVDDSQLPKDRFSAERLKGVDSTLKIQPAELGDSAMYLCASSFWDRGSGANVLTFGAGSRLTVL.

The chain couples TRBV6-6 to TRBJ1-6; 7 nucleotides match TRBD1. CDR1 and CDR2 from the germline V gene are MNHNY and SVGAGI (reference sequence). The CDR3 consists of 14 residues. The V and J ends lost 7 bases and 6 bases, in that order; junction bases with no gene match: 6. This CDR3 reads CASKPGTANSPLHF. In DNA, the CDR3 is TGTGCCAGCAAACCGGGGACAGCTAATTCACCCCTCCACTTT.

The V and J genes are TRBV7-8 and TRBJ1-5, with D possibly being TRBD1 (6 bases). The CDR3 has 15 amino acids. Germline V gene lookup returns CDR1 SGHVS and CDR2 FQNEAQ. Trimming left V 1 base short and J 0 bases short, with 7 bases between. The DNA for the CDR3 is TGTGCCAGCAGCTTAGGGACAGATAGCAATCAGCCCCAGCATTTT. Amino acid sequence: CASSLGTDSNQPQHF.